The clone carrying this T cell receptor beta chain was found a few times. This sample was included in a study of early T cells in non-severe SARS-CoV-2 infection. Background on the study: Chains were unpaired, as sequencing was done on bulk RNA from unsorted whole blood.

Attached unique molecular identifiers marked individual cDNA molecules. TCRdb re-called the 5' RACE reads with MiXCR, one entry per CDR3 protein. This sample has 50,000 to 60,000 distinct CDR3 sequences; approximately 6.2% occur once, and the top ten carry about 3.9%. V was clipped by 8 bases and J by 5 bases, with 13 bases between them. This CDR3 is 13 amino acids long. The germline gives CDR1 LNHDA, CDR2 SQIVND (reference sequence). This chain links TRBV19 with TRBJ1-5; D is unclear. Sequenced material: whole blood. The sequence derives from an adult who was a healthcare worker with PCR-confirmed SARS-CoV-2 infection or an uninfected control (not recorded which). CDR3 DNA: TGTGCCAGTTGCGAGGTCCCCCATCAGCCCCAGCATTTT. Translating it yields CASCEVPHQPQHF.